The source of this T cell receptor (beta chain) is a study of OX40 agonist ivuxolimab in advanced cancers. For the study at large: Among those enrolled, mean age was around 60 years (range about 23 to 85) and 75% to 85% were male. Patients achieving partial responses numbered three: one hepatocellular carcinoma case and two cutaneous melanoma cases.

Notes on the study in general: Among the least clonally expanded were partial responders at 0.1-3.0 mg/kg. It was not determined which antigens were specifically recognized by the peripheral T cells that had undergone clonal expansion.

This clone has just a few counts. Its cognate antigen is unknown. With 0 bases removed from V and 10 bases from J, the gap between germline ends came to 13 bases. The germline gives CDR1 MGHRA, CDR2 YSYEKL. The CDR3 runs to 14 residues. The repertoire was sequenced with immunoSEQ multiplex PCR; TCRdb's copy has only in-frame clones and lacks some. The repertoire holds 40,000 or so clones, with roughly 82% as singletons. The receptor was derived from an adult with an advanced solid tumor such as melanoma, head and neck, liver or kidney cancer. The chain links TRBV4-1 to TRBJ2-1; a weak D match, TRBD1 (5 bases). The material sequenced was CD4+ or CD8+ T cells sorted from blood, taken in a trial of the OX40 agonist ivuxolimab. The chain's CDR3 is CASSQDRGYGEQFF. The CDR3 DNA sequence: TGCGCCAGCAGCCAAGATAGGGGATATGGGGAGCAGTTCTTC.